The entry that follows covers one TCR beta chain sequence. This entry comes from a study of T cell changes during pregnancy in multiple sclerosis. TCRdb keeps only in-frame clones here, not all; method: immunoSEQ multiplex PCR. This repertoire shows 40,000 to 50,000 clones, less than 95% found once; its top ten account for 10%. The germline V gene encodes CDR1 SGHTA and CDR2 FQGTGA. The CDR3 is 19 residues long. V lost 2 bases, J lost 5 bases, and 17 bases stayed unmatched. The TCR sequence derives from a female donor with multiple sclerosis, enrolled in a pregnancy study. The chain links TRBV7-3 to TRBJ2-1; 8 bases are shared with TRBD1. This material consisted of CD8+ T cells from peripheral blood mononuclear cells, taken in the first trimester of pregnancy. This CDR3 is CASSLYNVVLDRVNNEQFF. The DNA of the CDR3 is TGTGCCAGCAGCTTATATAACGTGGTACTGGACAGGGTAAACAATGAGCAGTTCTTC.